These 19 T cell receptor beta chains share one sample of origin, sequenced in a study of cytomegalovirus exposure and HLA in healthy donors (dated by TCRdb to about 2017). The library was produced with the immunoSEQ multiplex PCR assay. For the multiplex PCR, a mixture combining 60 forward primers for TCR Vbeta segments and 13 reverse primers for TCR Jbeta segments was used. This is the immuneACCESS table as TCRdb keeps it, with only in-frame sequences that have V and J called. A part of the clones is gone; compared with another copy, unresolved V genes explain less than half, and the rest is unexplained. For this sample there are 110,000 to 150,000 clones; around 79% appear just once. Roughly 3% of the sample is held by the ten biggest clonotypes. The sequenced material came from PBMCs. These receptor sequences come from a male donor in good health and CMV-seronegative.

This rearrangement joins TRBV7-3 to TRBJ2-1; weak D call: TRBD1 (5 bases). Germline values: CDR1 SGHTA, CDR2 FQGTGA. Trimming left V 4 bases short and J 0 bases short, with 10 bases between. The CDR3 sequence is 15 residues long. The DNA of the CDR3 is TGTGCCAGCAGCTGGGGCGAAAGCTCCTACAATGAGCAGTTCTTC. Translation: CASSWGESSYNEQFF.

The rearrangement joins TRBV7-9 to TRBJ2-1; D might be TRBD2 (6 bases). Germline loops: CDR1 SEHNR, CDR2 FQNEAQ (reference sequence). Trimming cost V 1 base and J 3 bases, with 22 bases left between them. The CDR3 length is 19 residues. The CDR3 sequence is CASSLGSRGLTLLYNEQFF. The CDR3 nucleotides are TGTGCCAGCAGCTTAGGGAGTCGGGGACTCACCCTCCTCTACAATGAGCAGTTCTTC. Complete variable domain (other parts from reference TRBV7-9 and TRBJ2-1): DTGVSQNPRHKITKRGQNVTFRCDPISEHNRLYWYRQTLGQGPEFLTYFQNEAQLEKSRLLSDRFSAERPKGSFSTLEIQRTEQGDSAMYLCASSLGSRGLTLLYNEQFFGPGTRLTVL.

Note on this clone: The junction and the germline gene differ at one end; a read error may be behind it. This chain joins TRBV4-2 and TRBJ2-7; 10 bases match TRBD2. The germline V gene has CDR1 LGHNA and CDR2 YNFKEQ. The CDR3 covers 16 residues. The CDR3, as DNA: TGTGCCTGCAGCCAAGAGGTGAGCGGGAGGGCCTACGAGCAGTACTTC. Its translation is CACSQEVSGRAYEQYF.

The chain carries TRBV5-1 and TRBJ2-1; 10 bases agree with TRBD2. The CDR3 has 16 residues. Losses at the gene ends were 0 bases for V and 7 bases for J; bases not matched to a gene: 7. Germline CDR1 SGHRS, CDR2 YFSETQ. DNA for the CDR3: TGCGCCAGCAGCTTGGCCTCGAGCGGGAGGGATAATGAGCAGTTCTTC. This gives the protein CASSLASSGRDNEQFF.

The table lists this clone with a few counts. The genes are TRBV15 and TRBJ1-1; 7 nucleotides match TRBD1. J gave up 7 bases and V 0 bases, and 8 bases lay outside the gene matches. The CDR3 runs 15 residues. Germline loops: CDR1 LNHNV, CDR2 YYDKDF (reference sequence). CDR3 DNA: TGTGCCACCAGCAGAGACATGGGACAGAAACTTGAAGCTTTCTTT. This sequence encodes CATSRDMGQKLEAFF.

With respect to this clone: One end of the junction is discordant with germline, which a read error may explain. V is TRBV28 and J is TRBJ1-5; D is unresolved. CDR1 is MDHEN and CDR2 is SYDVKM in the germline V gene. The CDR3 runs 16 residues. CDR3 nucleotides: TGTGCCTGCAGTTTAAGTTCCGGTTATAGCAATCAGCCCCAGCATTTT. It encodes CACSLSSGYSNQPQHF.

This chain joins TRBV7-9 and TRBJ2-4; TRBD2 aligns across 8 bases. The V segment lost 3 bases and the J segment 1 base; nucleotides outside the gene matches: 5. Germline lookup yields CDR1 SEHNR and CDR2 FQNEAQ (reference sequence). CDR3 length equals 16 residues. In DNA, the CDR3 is TGTGCCAGCAGCTTCGGACTAGCTGTGGCCAAAAACATTCAGTACTTC. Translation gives CASSFGLAVAKNIQYF.

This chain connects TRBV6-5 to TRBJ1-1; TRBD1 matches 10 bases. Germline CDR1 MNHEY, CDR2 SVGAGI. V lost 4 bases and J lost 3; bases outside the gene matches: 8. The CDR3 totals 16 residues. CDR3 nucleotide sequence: TGTGCCAGCAGTTCCCCGACAGGGGGCCTGCACACTGAAGCTTTCTTT. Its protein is CASSSPTGGLHTEAFF.

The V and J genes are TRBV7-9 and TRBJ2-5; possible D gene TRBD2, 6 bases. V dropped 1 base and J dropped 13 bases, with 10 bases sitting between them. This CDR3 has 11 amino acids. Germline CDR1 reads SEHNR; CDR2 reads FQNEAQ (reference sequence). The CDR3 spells CASSLGGDAYF. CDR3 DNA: TGTGCCAGCAGCTTAGGGGGGGACGCGTACTTC.

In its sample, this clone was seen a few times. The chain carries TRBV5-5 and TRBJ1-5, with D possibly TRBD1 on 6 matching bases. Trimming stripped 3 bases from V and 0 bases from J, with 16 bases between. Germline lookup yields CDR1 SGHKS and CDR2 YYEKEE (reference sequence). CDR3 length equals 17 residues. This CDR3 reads CASSSNFVTGSNQPQHF. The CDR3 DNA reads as TGTGCCAGCAGCTCTAATTTCGTGACAGGTAGCAATCAGCCCCAGCATTTT. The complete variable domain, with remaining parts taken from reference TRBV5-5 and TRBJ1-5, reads DAGVTQSPTHLIKTRGQQVTLRCSPISGHKSVSWYQQVLGQGPQFIFQYYEKEERGRGNFPDRFSARQFPNYSSELNVNALLLGDSALYLCASSSNFVTGSNQPQHFGDGTRLSIL.

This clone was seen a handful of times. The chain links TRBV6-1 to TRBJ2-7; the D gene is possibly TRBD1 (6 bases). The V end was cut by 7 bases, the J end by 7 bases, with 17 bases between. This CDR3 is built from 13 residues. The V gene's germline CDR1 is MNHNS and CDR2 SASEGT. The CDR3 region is CASKSPGVREQYF. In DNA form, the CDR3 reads TGTGCCAGCAAATCCCCAGGGGTTCGGGAGCAGTACTTC.

The CDR3 nucleotides read TGTGCCAGCTCCCCCCCCGAGAGTAGCCACACTGAAGCTTTCTTT. Residues: CASSPPESSHTEAFF. The V call is TRBV18, the J call TRBJ1-1; D not resolved. The CDR3 covers 15 residues. Germline V gives CDR1 KGHSH, CDR2 LQKENI. Deletions cut 6 bases from V and 3 bases from J, with 17 bases between. Combining the CDR3 with reference TRBV18 and TRBJ1-1 gives the whole variable domain NAGVMQNPRHLVRRRGQEARLRCSPMKGHSHVYWYRQLPEEGLKFMVYLQKENIIDESGMPKERFSAEFPKEGPSILRIQQVVRGDSAAYFCASSPPESSHTEAFFGQGTRLTVV.

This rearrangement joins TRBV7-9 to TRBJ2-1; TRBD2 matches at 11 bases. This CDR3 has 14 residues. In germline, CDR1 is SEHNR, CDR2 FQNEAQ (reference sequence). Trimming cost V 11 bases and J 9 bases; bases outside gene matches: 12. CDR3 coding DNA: TGTGCCGGGGAGATAGCGGGAGGGCTAGGTGAGCAGTTCTTC. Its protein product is CAGEIAGGLGEQFF.

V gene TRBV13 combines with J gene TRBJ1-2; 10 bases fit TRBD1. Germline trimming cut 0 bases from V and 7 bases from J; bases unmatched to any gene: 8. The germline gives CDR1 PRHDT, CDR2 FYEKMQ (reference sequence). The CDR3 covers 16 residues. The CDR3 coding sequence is TGTGCCAGCAGCTTAGGCCTGACAGGGGGCGCAGGTGGCTACACCTTC. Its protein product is CASSLGLTGGAGGYTF.

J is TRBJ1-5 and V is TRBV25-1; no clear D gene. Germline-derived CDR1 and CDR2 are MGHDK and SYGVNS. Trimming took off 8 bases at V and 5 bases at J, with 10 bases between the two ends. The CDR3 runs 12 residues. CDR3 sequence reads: CASQFGDQPQHF. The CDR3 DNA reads TGTGCCAGCCAGTTCGGGGATCAGCCCCAGCATTTT.

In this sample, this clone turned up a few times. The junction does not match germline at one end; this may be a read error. This chain's CDR3 is CASSLAPGTEAFF. Here the CDR3 DNA reads TGTGCTAGCAGCTTAGCACCGGGAACTGAAGCTTTCTTT. The genes are TRBV7-7 and TRBJ1-1, with no clear D. The CDR3 totals 13 residues. CDR1 SSHAT and CDR2 FNYEAQ come from the germline V gene (reference sequence).

CDR3 residues: CAWSVQNQPQHF. CDR3 sequence (DNA): TGTGCCTGGAGTGTTCAGAATCAGCCCCAGCATTTT. This rearrangement joins TRBV30 to TRBJ1-5, with no clear D. Per the germline V gene, CDR1 is GTSNPN and CDR2 is SVGIG (reference sequence). Trimming cost V 0 bases and J 4 bases, with 4 bases left between them. This CDR3 spans 12 amino acids.

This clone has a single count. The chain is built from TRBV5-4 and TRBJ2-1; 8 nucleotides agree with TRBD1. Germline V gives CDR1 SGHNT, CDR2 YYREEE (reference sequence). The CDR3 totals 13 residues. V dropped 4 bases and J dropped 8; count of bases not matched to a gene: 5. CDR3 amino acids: CASSVPDRDEQFF. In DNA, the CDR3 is TGTGCCAGCAGCGTACCGGACAGGGATGAGCAGTTCTTC.

This chain's CDR3 is CASSQDSDNSNQPQHF. DNA for the CDR3: TGCGCCAGCAGCCAAGATTCAGATAATAGCAATCAGCCCCAGCATTTT. The chain recombines TRBV4-3 with TRBJ1-5, with unresolved D. This CDR3 is 16 amino acids long. The germline gives CDR1 LGHNA, CDR2 YSLEER. V lost 0 bases, J lost 0 bases, and 9 bases lay in between.